This T cell receptor beta chain was sequenced for a study of cytomegalovirus exposure and HLA in healthy donors. General study results and limits: Exclusion as indistinguishable affected some V segments, including TRBV6-2 and TRBV6-3. A few of the chains that were CMV-associated were confirmed in vitro to be specific for CMV antigens.

This clone turned up a few times. Its antigen is unknown. It was with 60 Vbeta and 13 Jbeta primers that the PCR ran. The repertoire was sequenced with immunoSEQ multiplex PCR; TCRdb's copy has only in-frame clones and lacks some. The repertoire holds about 120,000 clones, 9.5% seen once, with less than 4% in the top ten. The CDR3 covers 16 residues. Per germline, CDR1 MNHEY and CDR2 SMNVEV (reference sequence). J gave up 8 bases and V 6 bases, and 11 bases lay outside the gene matches. This sequence originates from a man younger than 45 in good health and CMV-seronegative. Sequencing input: PBMCs. This chain uses TRBV27 with TRBJ2-1, with 12 nucleotides matching TRBD2. DNA for the CDR3: TGTGCCAGCAGGCTCATGGGGACTAGCGGGTTCGATGAGCAGTTCTTC. It yields the protein CASRLMGTSGFDEQFF.